The 2 T cell receptor beta chains below come from one sample, sequenced in a study of blood T cell repertoires in COVID-19. Measured with immunoSEQ multiplex PCR; TCRdb has only the in-frame clones, and not every one. The sample has under 300,000 clones, roughly three quarters seen once. Sequencing input: peripheral blood. The receptors derive from a woman between 40 and 50 years old with active or convalescent COVID-19.

This rearrangement joins TRBV28 to TRBJ2-7; perhaps TRBD1 as D (5 bases). Trimming took 4 bases from V and 4 from J, leaving 11 bases between them. Germline V CDR1 and CDR2: MDHEN, SYDVKM. The CDR3 totals 13 residues. CDR3 residues: CASSSSDTYEQYV. Here the CDR3 DNA reads TGTGCCAGCAGTTCCTCGGACACTTACGAGCAGTACGTC.

The CDR3 sequence is CASSVGQALNTGELFF. The DNA for the CDR3 is TGTGCCAGCAGCGTAGGGCAGGCCCTCAACACCGGGGAGCTGTTTTTT. The V and J genes are TRBV9 and TRBJ2-2; D is unresolved. This CDR3 has 16 amino acids. Germline V CDR1 and CDR2: SGDLS, YYNGEE. V was cut by 0 bases and J by 2 bases, with 11 bases left in between.